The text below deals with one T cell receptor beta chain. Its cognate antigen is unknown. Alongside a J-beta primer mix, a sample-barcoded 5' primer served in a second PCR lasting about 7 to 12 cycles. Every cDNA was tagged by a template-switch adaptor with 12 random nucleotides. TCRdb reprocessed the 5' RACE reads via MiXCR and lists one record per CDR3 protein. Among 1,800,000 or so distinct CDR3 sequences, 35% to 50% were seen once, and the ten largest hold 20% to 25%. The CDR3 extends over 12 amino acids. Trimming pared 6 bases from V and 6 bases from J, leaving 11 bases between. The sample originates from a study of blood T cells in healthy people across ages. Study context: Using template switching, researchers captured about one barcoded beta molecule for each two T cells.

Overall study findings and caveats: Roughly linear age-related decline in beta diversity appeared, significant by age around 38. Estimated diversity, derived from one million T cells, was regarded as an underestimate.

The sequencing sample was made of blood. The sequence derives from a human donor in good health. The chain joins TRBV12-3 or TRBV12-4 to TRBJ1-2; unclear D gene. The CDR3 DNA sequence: TGTGCCAGCAGCGGGTGGTCGGATGGCTACACCTTC. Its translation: CASSGWSDGYTF.